This is a list of T cell receptor beta chains from one sample in a study of neoadjuvant nivolumab and ipilimumab in lung cancer. Clones were read by immunoSEQ multiplex PCR, and TCRdb kept only the in-frame ones, dropping some. The table has 40,000 to 60,000 clones, around 89% seen once; the top ten hold around 3.7%. The source was blood, collected before neoadjuvant nivolumab, alone or with ipilimumab. The receptors shown here come from an adult with non-small cell lung cancer. Some clones in this sample may be carry-over from other donors' samples. Each CDR3 is given with its conserved first and last residue. The D gene is left open where the match is weak. Not all rows give a size; the values are once, few, many and, for expanded clones, a class.

TRBD2	TRBJ2-3	NA	TRBV5-4	TGTGCCAGCAGCTTGGCACGGGAGGGCCGAGGGGATACGCAGTATTTT	CASSLAREGRGDTQYF
NA	TRBJ1-2	NA	TRBV20-1	TGCAGTGCTATCGGGGGGCATGGCTACACCTTC	CSAIGGHGYTF
NA	TRBJ1-1	NA	TRBV6-5	TGTGCCAGCAGTTCCCTCCAGGGTACCCACCTGAACGCTTTCTTT	CASSSLQGTHLNAFF
TRBD1	TRBJ2-7	NA	TRBV5-1	TGCGCCAGCAGCTATAGACAGGGGGTCTACGAGCAGTACTTC	CASSYRQGVYEQYF
NA	TRBJ1-1	NA	TRBV5-8	TGTGCCAGCAGCGCTTTATTTCGGCTCCTGAACACTGAAGCTTTCTTT	CASSALFRLLNTEAFF
NA	TRBJ2-5	once	TRBV14	TGTGCCAGCAGCCAAGAGGAGCTCCATGAGACCCAGTACTTC	CASSQEELHETQYF
NA	TRBJ2-7	NA	TRBV6-5	TGTGCCAGCAGGGGGGGACGAATAAGGGAGCAGTACTTC	CASRGGRIREQYF
TRBD2	TRBJ2-1	NA	TRBV30	TGTGCCTGGAGTCCCCTCCTTAGCGGGAGGGATTTGAATGAGCAGTTCTTC	CAWSPLLSGRDLNEQFF
NA	TRBJ1-1	NA	TRBV5-1	TGCGCCAGCAGCTCGGGGGCGCCCAAGGCTTTCTTT	CASSSGAPKAFF
NA	TRBJ2-7	NA	TRBV20-1	TGCAGTGCTGGATTAAACGAGCAGTACTTC	CSAGLNEQYF
TRBD2	TRBJ2-7	NA	TRBV7-6	TGTGCCAGCAGCTCGGGGACTACCTACGAGCAGTACTTC	CASSSGTTYEQYF
NA	TRBJ2-5	once	TRBV7-7	TGTGCTAGCAGTCCCAACCCGGGTCTACAAGAGACCCAGTACTTC	CASSPNPGLQETQYF
TRBD2	TRBJ2-7	NA	TRBV10-3	TGTGCCACCTCGGGACTAGCTCCTTCCTACGAGCAGTACTTC	CATSGLAPSYEQYF
TRBD2	TRBJ2-2	NA	TRBV18	TGTGCCAGCTCACTTATGACTAGCGGGAACACCGGGGAGCTGTTTTTT	CASSLMTSGNTGELFF
TRBD2	TRBJ2-2	NA	TRBV2	TGTGCCAGCAGAGGACTAGCGGGGCGGACCGGGGAGCTGTTTTTT	CASRGLAGRTGELFF
TRBD2	TRBJ2-3	NA	TRBV11-2	TGTGCCAGCAGCCCCGGGACTAGCGGGAGGGATACGCAGTATTTT	CASSPGTSGRDTQYF
NA	TRBJ2-2	NA	TRBV7-3	TGTGCCAGCAGTTTGTTCGCCGGGGAGCTGTTTTTT	CASSLFAGELFF
NA	TRBJ2-5	NA	TRBV7-9	TGTGCCAGCAGCTTAAAAGAGACCCAGTACTTC	CASSLKETQYF
NA	TRBJ1-4	NA	TRBV6-5	TGTGCCAGCAGCCCCTTTGCGGGAAAACTGTTTTTT	CASSPFAGKLFF
TRBD1	TRBJ1-1	NA	TRBV18	TGTGCCAGCTCATCTTTAACACAGGGGGCAGGCACTGAAGCTTTCTTT	CASSSLTQGAGTEAFF
NA	TRBJ1-4	NA	TRBV5-3	TGTGCCAGAAGCACCAGGGGATTTAATGAAAAACTGTTTTTT	CARSTRGFNEKLFF
NA	TRBJ1-1	NA	TRBV29-1	TGCAGCGGGATGGTGCCGGGGGCTGAAGCTTTCTTT	CSGMVPGAEAFF
NA	TRBJ1-2	NA	TRBV10-1	TGCGCCAGCAGTCCGTACAGGGTCTATGGCTACACCTTC	CASSPYRVYGYTF
NA	TRBJ2-2	NA	TRBV5-1	TGCGCCAGCAGCTTGACGGTCGGCGGGACCACCGGGGAGCTGTTTTTT	CASSLTVGGTTGELFF
NA	TRBJ2-7	few	TRBV4-1	TGCGCCAGCAGCCAACGTAGAACAGGGGAGCAGTACTTC	CASSQRRTGEQYF
TRBD1	TRBJ2-7	NA	TRBV6-5	TGTGCCAGCAGCACAGGGGGTTTGACCTACGAGCAGTACTTC	CASSTGGLTYEQYF
NA	TRBJ2-7	NA	TRBV7-9	TGTGCCAGCAGCTCCGGGGCCCGATCCCCCTACGAGCAGTACTTC	CASSSGARSPYEQYF
TRBD2	TRBJ2-5	NA	TRBV7-9	TGTGCCAGCAGCTTAGTGCGGGGGTGGCAAGAGACCCAGTACTTC	CASSLVRGWQETQYF
TRBD1	TRBJ1-5	NA	TRBV6-6	TGTGCCAGCAGTCCCGGACAGGGGGCCGATCAGCCCCAGCATTTT	CASSPGQGADQPQHF
NA	TRBJ1-1	NA	TRBV29-1	TGCAGCGTTGGCACGACAGCTGAAGCTTTCTTT	CSVGTTAEAFF
TRBD2	TRBJ2-5	NA	TRBV11-2	TGTGCCAGCAGCCAAGGACATAGCGGGGCTCAAGAGACCCAGTACTTC	CASSQGHSGAQETQYF